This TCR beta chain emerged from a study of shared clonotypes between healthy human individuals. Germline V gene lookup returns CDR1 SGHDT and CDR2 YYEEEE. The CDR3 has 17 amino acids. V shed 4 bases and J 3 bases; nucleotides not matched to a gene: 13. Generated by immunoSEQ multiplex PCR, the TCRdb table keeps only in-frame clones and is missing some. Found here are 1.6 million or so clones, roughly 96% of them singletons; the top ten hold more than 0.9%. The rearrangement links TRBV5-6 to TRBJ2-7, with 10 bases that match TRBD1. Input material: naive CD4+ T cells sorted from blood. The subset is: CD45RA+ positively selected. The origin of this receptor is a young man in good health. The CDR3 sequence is CASSNPGQGTAFYEQYF. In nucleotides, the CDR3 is TGTGCCAGCAGCAACCCGGGACAGGGGACCGCTTTCTACGAGCAGTACTTC.